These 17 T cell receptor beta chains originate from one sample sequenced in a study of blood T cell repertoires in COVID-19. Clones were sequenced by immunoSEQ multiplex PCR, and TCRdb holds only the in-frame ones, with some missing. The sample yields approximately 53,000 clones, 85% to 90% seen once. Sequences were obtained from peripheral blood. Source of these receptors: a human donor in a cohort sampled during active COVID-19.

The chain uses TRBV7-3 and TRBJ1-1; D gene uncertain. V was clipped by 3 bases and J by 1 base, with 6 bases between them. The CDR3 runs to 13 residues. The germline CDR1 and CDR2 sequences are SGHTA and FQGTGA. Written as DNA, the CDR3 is TGTGCCAGCAGCTTGGCCCCGAACACTGAAGCTTTCTTT. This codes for CASSLAPNTEAFF.

CDR3 coding DNA: TGTGCTAGTGGTTCCTCAGGGATTTTGGGCAATCAGCCCCAGCATTTT. Its protein is CASGSSGILGNQPQHF. The V and J genes are TRBV12-5 and TRBJ1-5; D possibly corresponds to TRBD1 (5 bases). The V end was cut by 4 bases, the J end by 2 bases, with 15 bases between. Germline V lookup: CDR1 LGHNT, CDR2 FRNRAP. The CDR3 is made up of 16 amino acids.

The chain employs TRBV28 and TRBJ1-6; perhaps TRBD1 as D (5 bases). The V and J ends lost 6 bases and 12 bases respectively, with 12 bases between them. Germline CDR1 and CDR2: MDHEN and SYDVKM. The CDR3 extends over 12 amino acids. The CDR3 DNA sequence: TGTGCCAGCAGGCCTGACAGAGTACCCCTCCACTTT. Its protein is CASRPDRVPLHF.

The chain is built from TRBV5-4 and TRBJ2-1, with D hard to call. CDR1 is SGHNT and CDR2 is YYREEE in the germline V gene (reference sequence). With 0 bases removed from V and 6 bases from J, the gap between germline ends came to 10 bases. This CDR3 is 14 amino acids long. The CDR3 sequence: CASSLDSPTNEQFF. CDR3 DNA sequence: TGTGCCAGCAGCTTGGACTCCCCAACCAATGAGCAGTTCTTC.

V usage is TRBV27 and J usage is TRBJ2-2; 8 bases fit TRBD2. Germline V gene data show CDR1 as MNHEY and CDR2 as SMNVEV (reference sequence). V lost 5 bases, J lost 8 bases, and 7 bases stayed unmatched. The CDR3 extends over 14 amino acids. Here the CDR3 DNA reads TGTGCCAGCAGTACATTAGCGGGGCCAGGGGAGCTGTTTTTT. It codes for CASSTLAGPGELFF.

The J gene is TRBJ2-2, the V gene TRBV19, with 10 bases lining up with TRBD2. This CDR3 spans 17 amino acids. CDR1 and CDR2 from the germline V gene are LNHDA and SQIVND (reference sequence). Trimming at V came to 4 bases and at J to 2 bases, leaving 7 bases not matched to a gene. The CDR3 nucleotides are TGTGCCAGTAGTAGTAGACGGACTAGCGGAAACACCGGGGAGCTGTTTTTT. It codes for CASSSRRTSGNTGELFF.

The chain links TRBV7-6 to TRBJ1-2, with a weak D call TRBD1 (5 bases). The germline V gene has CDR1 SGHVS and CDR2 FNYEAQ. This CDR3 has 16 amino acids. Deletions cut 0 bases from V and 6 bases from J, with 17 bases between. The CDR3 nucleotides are TGTGCCAGCAGCTTAGCAAGCGGGGCTCTCGGGCATGGCTACACCTTC. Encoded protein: CASSLASGALGHGYTF. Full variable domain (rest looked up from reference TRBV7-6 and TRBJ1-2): GAGVSQSPRYKVTKRGQDVALRCDPISGHVSLYWYRQALGQGPEFLTYFNYEAQQDKSGLPNDRFSAERPEGSISTLTIQRTEQRDSAMYRCASSLASGALGHGYTFGSGTRLTVV.

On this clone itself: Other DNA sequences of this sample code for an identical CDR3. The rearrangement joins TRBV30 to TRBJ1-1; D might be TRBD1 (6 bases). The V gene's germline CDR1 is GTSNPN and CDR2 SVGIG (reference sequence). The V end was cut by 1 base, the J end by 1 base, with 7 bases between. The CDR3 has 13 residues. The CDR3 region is CAWSGQANTEAFF. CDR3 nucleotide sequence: TGTGCCTGGAGTGGACAGGCGAACACTGAAGCTTTCTTT.

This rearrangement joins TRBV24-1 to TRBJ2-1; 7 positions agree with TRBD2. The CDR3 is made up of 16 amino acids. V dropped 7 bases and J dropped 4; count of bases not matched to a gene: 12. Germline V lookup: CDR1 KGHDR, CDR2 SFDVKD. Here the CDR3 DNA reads TGTGCCACCAGCGACCTCGGGACTAAGCATTACAATGAGCAGTTCTTC. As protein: CATSDLGTKHYNEQFF.

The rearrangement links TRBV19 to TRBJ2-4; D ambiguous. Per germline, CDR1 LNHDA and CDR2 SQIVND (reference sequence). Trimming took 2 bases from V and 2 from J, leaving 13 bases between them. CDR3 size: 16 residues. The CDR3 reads CASSILQMGSKNIQYF. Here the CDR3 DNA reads TGTGCCAGTAGTATACTCCAAATGGGCTCCAAAAACATTCAGTACTTC.

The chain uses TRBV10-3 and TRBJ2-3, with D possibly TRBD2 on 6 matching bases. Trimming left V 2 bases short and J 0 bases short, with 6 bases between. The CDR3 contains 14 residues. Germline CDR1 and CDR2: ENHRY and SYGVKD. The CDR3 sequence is CAISEGGSTDTQYF. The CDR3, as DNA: TGTGCCATCAGTGAGGGGGGGAGCACAGATACGCAGTATTTT.

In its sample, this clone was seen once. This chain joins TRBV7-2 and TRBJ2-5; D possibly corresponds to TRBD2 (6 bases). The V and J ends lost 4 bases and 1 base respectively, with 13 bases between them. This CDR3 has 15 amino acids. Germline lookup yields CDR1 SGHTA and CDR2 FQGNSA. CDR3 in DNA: TGTGCCAGCAGCTCCCTTAGCGGACCCCAAGAGACCCAGTACTTC. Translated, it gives CASSSLSGPQETQYF.

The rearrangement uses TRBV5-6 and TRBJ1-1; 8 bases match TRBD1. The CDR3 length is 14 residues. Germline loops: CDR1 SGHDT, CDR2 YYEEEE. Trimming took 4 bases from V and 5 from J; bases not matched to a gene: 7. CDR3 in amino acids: CASSPDRERTEAFF. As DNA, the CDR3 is TGTGCCAGCAGCCCGGACAGGGAGAGGACTGAAGCTTTCTTT.

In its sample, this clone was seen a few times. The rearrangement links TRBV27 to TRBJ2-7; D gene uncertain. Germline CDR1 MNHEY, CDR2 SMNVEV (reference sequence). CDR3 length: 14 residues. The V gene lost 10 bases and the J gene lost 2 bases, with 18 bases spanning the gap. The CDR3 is CAITGLIIPYEQYF. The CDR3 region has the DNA TGTGCCATCACGGGTCTAATAATACCCTACGAGCAGTACTTC.

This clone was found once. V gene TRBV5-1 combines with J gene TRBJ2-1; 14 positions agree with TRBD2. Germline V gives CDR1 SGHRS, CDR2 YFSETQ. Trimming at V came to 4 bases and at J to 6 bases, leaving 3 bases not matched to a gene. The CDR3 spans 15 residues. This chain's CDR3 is CASSPGLAGVNEQFF. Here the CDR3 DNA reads TGCGCCAGCAGCCCGGGACTAGCGGGGGTCAATGAGCAGTTCTTC.

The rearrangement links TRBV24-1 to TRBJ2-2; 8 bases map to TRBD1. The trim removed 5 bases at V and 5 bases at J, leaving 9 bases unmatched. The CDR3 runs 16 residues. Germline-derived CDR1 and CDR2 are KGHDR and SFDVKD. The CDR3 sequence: CATSGLTGGGTGELFF. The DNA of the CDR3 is TGTGCCACCAGTGGCCTAACAGGGGGAGGTACCGGGGAGCTGTTTTTT.

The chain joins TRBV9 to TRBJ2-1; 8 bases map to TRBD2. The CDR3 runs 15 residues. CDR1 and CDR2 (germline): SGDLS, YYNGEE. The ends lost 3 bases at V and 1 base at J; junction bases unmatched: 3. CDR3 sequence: CASSALAGSYNEQFF. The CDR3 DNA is TGTGCCAGCAGCGCGTTAGCGGGGTCCTACAATGAGCAGTTCTTC.